The 10 T cell receptor beta chains listed next were all sequenced from one sample in a study of T cells in Graves' hyperthyroidism and ophthalmopathy. Amplification of TCR beta CDR3 regions used RNA as the template. First-round RT-PCR with HTBI primers amplified the TCR CDR3 region. TCRdb reanalysed the multiplex PCR reads using MiXCR and keeps one entry per CDR3 protein. Among 560,000 or so distinct CDR3 sequences, about 20% were seen once, and the ten largest hold roughly 47%. The source material was blood. These receptors originate from a man aged 40-55 years with Graves' ophthalmopathy.

This clonotype was observed a handful of times. The rearrangement joins TRBV7-9 to TRBJ1-1; 10 bases fit TRBD1. Germline V gene data show CDR1 as SEHNR and CDR2 as FQNEAQ (reference sequence). The CDR3 is 17 residues long. V was pared by 1 base and J by 4 bases, with 9 bases of the junction left unmatched. CDR3 in amino acids: CASSLESVGTGVTEAFF. For the CDR3, the DNA is TGTGCCAGCAGCTTAGAATCGGTCGGGACAGGGGTCACTGAAGCTTTCTTT. Full variable domain (outside the CDR3, taken from reference TRBV7-9 and TRBJ1-1): DTGVSQNPRHKITKRGQNVTFRCDPISEHNRLYWYRQTLGQGPEFLTYFQNEAQLEKSRLLSDRFSAERPKGSFSTLEIQRTEQGDSAMYLCASSLESVGTGVTEAFFGQGTRLTVV.

The chain links TRBV25-1 to TRBJ1-3; possibly TRBD1 for D (5 bases). Germline V lookup: CDR1 MGHDK, CDR2 SYGVNS. Trimming stripped 3 bases from V and 0 bases from J, with 15 bases between. This CDR3 is 17 amino acids long. CDR3 in amino acids: CASSEAGRGPSGNTIYF. CDR3 sequence (DNA): TGTGCCAGCAGTGAGGCGGGAAGGGGTCCCTCTGGAAACACCATATATTTT.

The chain joins TRBV4-3 to TRBJ2-7; D gene unclear. V was clipped by 0 bases and J by 3 bases, with 9 bases between them. Germline CDR1 is LGHNA and CDR2 is YSLEER. This CDR3 has 14 amino acids. CDR3 in DNA: TGCGCCAGCAGCCAAGATCTCCTATACTACGAGCAGTACTTC. It is translated as CASSQDLLYYEQYF.

A note on this clonotype: One end of the junction does not line up with germline, which may come from a read error. This chain links TRBV5-1 with TRBJ1-4; no clear D gene. CDR1 and CDR2 from the germline V gene are SGHRS and YFSETQ. The CDR3 has 15 residues. CDR3 protein: CASSLESPAVGKLFF. The CDR3 nucleotides are TGTGCCAGCAGCTTGGAGTCTCCTGCCGTTGGGAAACTGTTTTTT.

This clonotype has a handful of counts. The CDR3 here is CASSETWTEYFEAFF. The CDR3, as DNA: TGTGCCAGCAGTGAAACATGGACAGAATACTTTGAAGCTTTCTTT. The chain is built from TRBV2 and TRBJ1-1; a weak D match, TRBD1 (6 bases). The CDR3 length is 15 residues. Trimming pared 2 bases from V and 7 bases from J, leaving 17 bases between. Germline assignment: CDR1 SNHLY and CDR2 FYNNEI.

This rearrangement joins TRBV2 to TRBJ2-6, with 7 bases lining up with TRBD1. J gave up 0 bases and V 3 bases, and 8 bases lay outside the gene matches. The CDR3 extends over 18 amino acids. Germline loops: CDR1 SNHLY, CDR2 FYNNEI. This CDR3 is CASSEPTGLGSGANVLTF. The CDR3 region has the DNA TGTGCCAGCAGTGAGCCGACAGGGTTAGGCTCTGGGGCCAACGTCCTGACTTTC.

This clonotype has just a few counts. The V call is TRBV6-5, the J call TRBJ2-1; TRBD2 matches 13 bases. CDR3 length equals 14 residues. Germline V gives CDR1 MNHEY, CDR2 SVGAGI. With V trimmed by 2 bases and J by 10 bases, 2 bases remained unmatched. The DNA of the CDR3 is TGTGCCAGCAGTTACGGGACTAGCGGGGAAGAGCAGTTCTTC. Its translation is CASSYGTSGEEQFF.

The V call is TRBV20-1, the J call TRBJ2-7; 7 nucleotides match TRBD2. This CDR3 has 13 amino acids. Trimming removed 3 bases from V and 4 bases from J; junction bases left unmatched: 6. The germline CDR1 and CDR2 sequences are DFQATT and SNEGSKA (reference sequence). Here the CDR3 reads CSASMGGGYEQYF. DNA of the CDR3: TGCAGTGCTAGTATGGGGGGGGGGTACGAGCAGTACTTC.

This clonotype has at least ten counts. CDR3 DNA sequence: TGTGCCAGCAGTTCGGGACAGGCCACCTATGGCTACACCTTC. As protein: CASSSGQATYGYTF. This chain connects TRBV27 to TRBJ1-2; 8 nucleotides line up with TRBD1. The CDR3 has 14 amino acids. From germline, CDR1 is MNHEY and CDR2 SMNVEV (reference sequence). V shed 4 bases and J 4 bases; nucleotides not matched to a gene: 5.

This clonotype was detected ten times or more. CDR3 sequence: CASSLVGQGRKNTEAFF. CDR3 bases: TGCGCCAGCAGCCTTGTTGGGCAGGGTAGGAAGAACACTGAAGCTTTCTTT. The genes are TRBV5-1 and TRBJ1-1, with a weak D call TRBD1 (5 bases). Germline V lookup: CDR1 SGHRS, CDR2 YFSETQ. V gave up 4 bases and J gave up 1 base, with 20 bases separating them. The CDR3 runs 17 residues.